The text below deals with one T cell receptor (beta chain). Its antigen is still unknown. TCRdb's table, derived via immunoSEQ multiplex PCR, lists solely in-frame clones and lacks some. Among some 94,000 clones listed, nearly 90% were seen once. The CDR3 covers 20 residues. The sample belongs to a study of T cell responses to AZD1222 COVID-19 vaccine. Findings and limits, study-wide: Donors, mostly white British, included more females; clonal diversity was possibly underestimated.

V gene TRBV21-1 combines with J gene TRBJ1-1. TRBV21-1 is termed a pseudogene. The sequence was obtained from an adult in good health. This specimen consisted of peripheral blood, obtained on day 0 of AZD1222 vaccination. The CDR3 DNA reads as TGTGCCAGCAGCAAAAGTACAAAGAGGGAAATGGCCAGGGCAAACACTGAAGCTTTCTTT. Amino acids: CASSKSTKREMARANTEAFF.